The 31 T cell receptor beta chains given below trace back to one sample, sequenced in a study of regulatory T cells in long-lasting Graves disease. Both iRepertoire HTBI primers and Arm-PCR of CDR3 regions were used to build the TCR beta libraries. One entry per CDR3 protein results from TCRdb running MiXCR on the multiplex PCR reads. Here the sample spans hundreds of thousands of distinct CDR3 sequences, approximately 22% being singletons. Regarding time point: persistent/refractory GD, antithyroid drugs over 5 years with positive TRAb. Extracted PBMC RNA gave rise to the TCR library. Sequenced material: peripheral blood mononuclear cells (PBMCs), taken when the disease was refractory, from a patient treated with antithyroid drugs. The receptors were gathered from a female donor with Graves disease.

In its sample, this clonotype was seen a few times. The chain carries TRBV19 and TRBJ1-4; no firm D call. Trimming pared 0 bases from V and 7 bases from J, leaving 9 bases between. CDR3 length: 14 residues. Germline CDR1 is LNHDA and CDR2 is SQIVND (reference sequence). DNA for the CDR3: TGTGCCAGTAGTATAGAAGTACGGATTGAAAAACTGTTTTTT. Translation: CASSIEVRIEKLFF.

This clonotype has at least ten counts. CDR3 amino acids: CASSVGESYEQYF. CDR3 nucleotides: TGTGCCAGCAGCGTAGGGGAATCCTACGAGCAGTACTTC. This sequence joins TRBV9 and TRBJ2-7; D call uncertain. Germline CDR1 and CDR2: SGDLS and YYNGEE. There are 13 residues in the CDR3. The V gene lost 0 bases and the J gene lost 1 base, with 5 bases spanning the gap.

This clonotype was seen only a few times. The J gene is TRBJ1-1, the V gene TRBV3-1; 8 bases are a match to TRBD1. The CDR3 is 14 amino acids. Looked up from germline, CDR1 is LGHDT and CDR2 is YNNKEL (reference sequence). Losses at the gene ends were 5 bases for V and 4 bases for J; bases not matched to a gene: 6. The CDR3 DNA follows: TGTGCCAGCAGCTCCTTCGACAGGGGCACTGAAGCTTTCTTT. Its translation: CASSSFDRGTEAFF. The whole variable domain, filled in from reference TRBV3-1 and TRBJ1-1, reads DTAVSQTPKYLVTQMGNDKSIKCEQNLGHDTMYWYKQDSKKFLKIMFSYNNKELIINETVPNRFSPKSPDKAHLNLHINSLELGDSAVYFCASSSFDRGTEAFFGQGTRLTVV.

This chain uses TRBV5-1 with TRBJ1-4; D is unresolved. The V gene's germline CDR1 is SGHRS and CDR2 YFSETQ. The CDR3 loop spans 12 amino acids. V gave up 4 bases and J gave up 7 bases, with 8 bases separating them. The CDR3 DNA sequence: TGCGCCAGCAGCAGTAACGGTGAAAAACTGTTTTTT. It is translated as CASSSNGEKLFF. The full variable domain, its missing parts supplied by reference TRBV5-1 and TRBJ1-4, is KAGVTQTPRYLIKTRGQQVTLSCSPISGHRSVSWYQQTPGQGLQFLFEYFSETQRNKGNFPGRFSGRQFSNSRSEMNVSTLELGDSALYLCASSSNGEKLFFGSGTQLSVL.

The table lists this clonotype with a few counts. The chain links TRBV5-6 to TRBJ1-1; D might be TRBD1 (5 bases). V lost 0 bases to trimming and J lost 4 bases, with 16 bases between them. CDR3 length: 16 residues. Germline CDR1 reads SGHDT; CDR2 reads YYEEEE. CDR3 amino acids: CASSLEVWGISTEAFF. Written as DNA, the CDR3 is TGTGCCAGCAGCTTGGAAGTCTGGGGGATAAGCACTGAAGCTTTCTTT.

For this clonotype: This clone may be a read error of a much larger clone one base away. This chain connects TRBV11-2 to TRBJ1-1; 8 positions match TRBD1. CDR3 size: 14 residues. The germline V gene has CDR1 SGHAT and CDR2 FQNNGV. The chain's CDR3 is CASSLGTGNSEAFF. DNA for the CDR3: TGTGCCAGCAGCTTAGGGACAGGGAACTCTGAAGCTTTCTTT.

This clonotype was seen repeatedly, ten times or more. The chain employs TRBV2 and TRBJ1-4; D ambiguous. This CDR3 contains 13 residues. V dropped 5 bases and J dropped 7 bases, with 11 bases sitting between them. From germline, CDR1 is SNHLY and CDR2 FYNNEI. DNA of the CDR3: TGTGCCAGCAGTTACTCGCGGGGTGAAAAACTGTTTTTT. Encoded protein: CASSYSRGEKLFF.

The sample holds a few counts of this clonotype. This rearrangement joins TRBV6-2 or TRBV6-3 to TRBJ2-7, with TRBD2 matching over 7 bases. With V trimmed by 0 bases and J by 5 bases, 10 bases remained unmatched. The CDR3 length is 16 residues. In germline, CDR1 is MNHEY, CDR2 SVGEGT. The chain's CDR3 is CASSYSWRGTGNEQYF. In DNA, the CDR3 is TGTGCCAGCAGTTACTCCTGGCGGGGGACTGGGAACGAGCAGTACTTC.

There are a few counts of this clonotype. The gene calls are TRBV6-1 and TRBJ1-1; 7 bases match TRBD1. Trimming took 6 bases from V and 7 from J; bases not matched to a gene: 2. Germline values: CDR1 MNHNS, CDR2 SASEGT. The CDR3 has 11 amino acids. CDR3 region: CASRGQIEAFF. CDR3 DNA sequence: TGTGCCAGCAGGGGACAGATTGAAGCTTTCTTT.

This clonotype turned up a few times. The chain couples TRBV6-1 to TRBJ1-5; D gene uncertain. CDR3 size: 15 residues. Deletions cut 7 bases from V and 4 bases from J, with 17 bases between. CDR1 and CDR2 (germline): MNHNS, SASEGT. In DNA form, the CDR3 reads TGTGCCAGCAAATCGGGGTATGAAGTAAATCAGCCCCAGCATTTT. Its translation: CASKSGYEVNQPQHF.

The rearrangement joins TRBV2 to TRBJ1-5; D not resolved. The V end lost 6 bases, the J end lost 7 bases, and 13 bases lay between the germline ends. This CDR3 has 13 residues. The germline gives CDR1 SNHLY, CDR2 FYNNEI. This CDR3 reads CASSDPGEQPQHF. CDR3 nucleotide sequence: TGTGCCAGCAGCGACCCCGGGGAGCAGCCCCAGCATTTT.

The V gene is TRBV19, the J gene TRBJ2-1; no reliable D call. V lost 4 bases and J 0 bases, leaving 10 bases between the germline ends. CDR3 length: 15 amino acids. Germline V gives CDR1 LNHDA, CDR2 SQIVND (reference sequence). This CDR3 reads CASSTHRSSYNEQFF. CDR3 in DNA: TGTGCCAGTAGTACCCATAGAAGCTCCTACAATGAGCAGTTCTTC.

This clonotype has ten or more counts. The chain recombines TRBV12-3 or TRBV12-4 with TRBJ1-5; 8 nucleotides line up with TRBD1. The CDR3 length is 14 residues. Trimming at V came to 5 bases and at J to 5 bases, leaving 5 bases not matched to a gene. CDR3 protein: CASSPRTGYQPQHF. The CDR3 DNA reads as TGTGCCAGCAGTCCTCGGACAGGGTATCAGCCCCAGCATTTT.

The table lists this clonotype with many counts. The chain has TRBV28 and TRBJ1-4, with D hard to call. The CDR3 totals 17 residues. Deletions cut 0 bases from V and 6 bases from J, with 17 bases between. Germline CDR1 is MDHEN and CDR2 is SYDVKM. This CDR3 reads CASSLWMRGKIYEKLFF. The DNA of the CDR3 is TGTGCCAGCAGTTTATGGATGCGCGGGAAAATTTATGAAAAACTGTTTTTT.

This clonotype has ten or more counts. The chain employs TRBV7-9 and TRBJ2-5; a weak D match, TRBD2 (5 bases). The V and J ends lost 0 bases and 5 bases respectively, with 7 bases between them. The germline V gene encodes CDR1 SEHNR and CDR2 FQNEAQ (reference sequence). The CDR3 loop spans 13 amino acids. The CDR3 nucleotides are TGTGCCAGCAGCTTAGCGGGCGGGGAGACCCAGTACTTC. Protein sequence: CASSLAGGETQYF.

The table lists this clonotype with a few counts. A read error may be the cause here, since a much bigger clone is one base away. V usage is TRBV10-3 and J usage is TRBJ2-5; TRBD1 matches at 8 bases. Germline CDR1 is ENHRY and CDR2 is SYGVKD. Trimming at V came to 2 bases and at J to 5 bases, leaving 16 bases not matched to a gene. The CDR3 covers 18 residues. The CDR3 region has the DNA TGTGCCATCAGTGAGACAGACCAGGGGGCAAAACAAGGGGAGACCCAGTACTTC. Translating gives CAISETDQGAKQGETQYF.

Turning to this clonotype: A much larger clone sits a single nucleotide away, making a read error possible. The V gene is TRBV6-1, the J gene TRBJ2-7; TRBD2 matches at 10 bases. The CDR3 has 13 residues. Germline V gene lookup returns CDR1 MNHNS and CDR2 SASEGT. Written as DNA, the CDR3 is TGTGACAGCTTAGCGGGAGGAACTTACGAGCAGTACTTC. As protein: CDSLAGGTYEQYF.

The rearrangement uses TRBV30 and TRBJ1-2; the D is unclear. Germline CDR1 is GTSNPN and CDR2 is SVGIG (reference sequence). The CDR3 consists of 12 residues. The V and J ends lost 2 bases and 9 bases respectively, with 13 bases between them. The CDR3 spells CAWSPNKGSYTF. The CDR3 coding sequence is TGTGCCTGGAGTCCAAATAAAGGGAGCTACACCTTC.

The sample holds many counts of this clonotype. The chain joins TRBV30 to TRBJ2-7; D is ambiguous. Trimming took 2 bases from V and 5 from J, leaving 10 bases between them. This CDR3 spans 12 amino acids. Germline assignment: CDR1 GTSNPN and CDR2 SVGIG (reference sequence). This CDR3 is CAWSPSADEQYF. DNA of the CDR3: TGTGCCTGGAGTCCTTCAGCCGACGAGCAGTACTTC.

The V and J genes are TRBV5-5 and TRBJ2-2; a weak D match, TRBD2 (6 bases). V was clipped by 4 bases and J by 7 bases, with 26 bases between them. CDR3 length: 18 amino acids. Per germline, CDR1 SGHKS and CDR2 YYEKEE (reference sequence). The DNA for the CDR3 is TGTGCCAGCAGCCTAGGGACTTCATGGATACCACCGAGCGGGGAGCTGTTTTTT. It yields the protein CASSLGTSWIPPSGELFF.

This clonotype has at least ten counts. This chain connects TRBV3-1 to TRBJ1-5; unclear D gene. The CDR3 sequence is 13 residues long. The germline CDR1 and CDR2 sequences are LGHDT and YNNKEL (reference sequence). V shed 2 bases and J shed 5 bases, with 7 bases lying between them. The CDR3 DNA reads TGTGCCAGCAGCCAATCATTAGATCAGCCCCAGCATTTT. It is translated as CASSQSLDQPQHF.

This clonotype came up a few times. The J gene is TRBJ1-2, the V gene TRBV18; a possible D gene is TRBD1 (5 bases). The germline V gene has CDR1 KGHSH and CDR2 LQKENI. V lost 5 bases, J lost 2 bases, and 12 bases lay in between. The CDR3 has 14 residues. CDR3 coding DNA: TGTGCCAGCTCAACGGAGGCAGGGAACTATGGCTACACCTTC. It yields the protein CASSTEAGNYGYTF.

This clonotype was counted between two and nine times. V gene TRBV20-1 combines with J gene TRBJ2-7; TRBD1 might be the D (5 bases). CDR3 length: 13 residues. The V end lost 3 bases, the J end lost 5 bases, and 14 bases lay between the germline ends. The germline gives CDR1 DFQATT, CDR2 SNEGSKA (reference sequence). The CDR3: CSASRRAGNEQYF. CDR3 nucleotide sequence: TGCAGTGCTAGTCGTCGGGCAGGGAACGAGCAGTACTTC.

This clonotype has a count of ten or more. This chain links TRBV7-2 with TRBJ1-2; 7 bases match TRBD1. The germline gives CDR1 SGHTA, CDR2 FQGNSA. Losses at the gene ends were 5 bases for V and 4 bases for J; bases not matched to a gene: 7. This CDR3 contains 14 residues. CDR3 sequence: CASSPRTGFYGYTF. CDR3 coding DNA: TGTGCCAGCAGCCCCCGGACAGGCTTCTATGGCTACACCTTC.

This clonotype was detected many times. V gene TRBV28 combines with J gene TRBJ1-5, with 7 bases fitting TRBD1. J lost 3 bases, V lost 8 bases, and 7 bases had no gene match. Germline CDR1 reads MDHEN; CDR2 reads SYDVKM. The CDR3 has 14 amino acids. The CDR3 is CASRSDRDNQPQHF. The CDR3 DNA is TGTGCCAGCCGGTCCGACAGGGACAATCAGCCCCAGCATTTT.

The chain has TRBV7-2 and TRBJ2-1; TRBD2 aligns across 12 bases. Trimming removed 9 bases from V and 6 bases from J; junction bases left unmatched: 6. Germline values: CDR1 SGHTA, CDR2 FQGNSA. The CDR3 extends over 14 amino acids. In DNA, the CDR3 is TGTGCCAGTAGGGCTAGCGGGGGGGCCAATGAGCAGTTCTTC. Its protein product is CASRASGGANEQFF.

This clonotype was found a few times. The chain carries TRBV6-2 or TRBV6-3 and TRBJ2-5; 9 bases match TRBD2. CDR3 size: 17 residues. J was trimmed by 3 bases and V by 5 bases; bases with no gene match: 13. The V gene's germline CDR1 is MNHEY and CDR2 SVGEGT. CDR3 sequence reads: CASSGGFAGGLKETQYF. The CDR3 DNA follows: TGTGCCAGCAGTGGAGGGTTTGCGGGGGGGTTAAAAGAGACCCAGTACTTC.

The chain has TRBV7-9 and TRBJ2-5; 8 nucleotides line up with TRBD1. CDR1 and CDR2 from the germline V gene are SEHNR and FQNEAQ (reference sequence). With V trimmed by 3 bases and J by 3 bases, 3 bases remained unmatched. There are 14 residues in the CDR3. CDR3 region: CASSLGQVKETQYF. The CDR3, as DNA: TGTGCCAGCAGCTTGGGACAGGTTAAAGAGACCCAGTACTTC.

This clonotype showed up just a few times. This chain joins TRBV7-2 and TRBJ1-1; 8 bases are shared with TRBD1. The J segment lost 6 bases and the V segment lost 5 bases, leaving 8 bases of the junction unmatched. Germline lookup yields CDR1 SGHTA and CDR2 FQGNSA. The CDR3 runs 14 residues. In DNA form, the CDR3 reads TGTGCCAGCAGCCCAACAGGGGGTAGGGCTGAAGCTTTCTTT. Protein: CASSPTGGRAEAFF.

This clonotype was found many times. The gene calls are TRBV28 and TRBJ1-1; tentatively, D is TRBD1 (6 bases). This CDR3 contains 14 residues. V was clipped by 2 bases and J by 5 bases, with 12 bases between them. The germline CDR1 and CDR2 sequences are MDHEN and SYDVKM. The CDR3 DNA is TGTGCCAGCAGTTTACGGACAGTGCGGACTGAAGCTTTCTTT. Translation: CASSLRTVRTEAFF.

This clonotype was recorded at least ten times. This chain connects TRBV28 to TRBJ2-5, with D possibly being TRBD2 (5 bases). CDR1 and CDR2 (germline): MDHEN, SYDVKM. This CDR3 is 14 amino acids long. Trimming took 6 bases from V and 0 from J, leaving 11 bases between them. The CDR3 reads CASSAPGNQETQYF. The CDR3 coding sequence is TGTGCCAGCAGCGCTCCCGGGAACCAAGAGACCCAGTACTTC.